This T cell receptor beta chain was obtained from a study of shared clonotypes between healthy human individuals (TCRdb year 2020). Context from the whole study: The cohort comprised a couple of women and a few men aged 18 to 49 years. Per donor, leukapheresis produced somewhere between about 0.85 and 10 billion PBMCs. To increase sequencing depth and limit assay-specific biases, different laboratories used diverse techniques to prepare libraries and sequence TCR repertoires. For each donor, CD4 naive and CD4 memory were each given three plates, CD8 naive was given two plates, and CD8 memory was given one plate. Blood TCR repertoires of about five healthy adults were deeply sequenced to estimate repertoire size and the extent of clonotype sharing between individuals.

As regards this clone: Its antigen remains unidentified. No much larger clone is present one base from it, and per-base qualities are unavailable.

The research as a whole found: Compared with non-shared clonotypes, clonotypes shared by all four sorted-subset donors had higher generation probabilities. Sampling was restricted to blood, and TCR repertoires in tissue are likely to differ from TCR repertoires in blood. Across a few donors, approximately 5% of naive CD4, roughly 3.8% of naive CD8, approximately 2.5% of memory CD4, and around 0.4% of memory CD8 clonotypes were shared. Based on pairwise subsampling, the degree of clonotype sharing among donors was expected to be affected by sequencing depth. The small number of donors limited the genetic and exposure-history diversity represented. Incomplete sequencing was indicated by rarefaction of sorted-subset datasets, despite the large sequencing depth. Larger estimated clonotype richness was generally found for naive subsets than for memory subsets.

Donors were healthy HIV-negative adults with no recently reported acute infections or vaccinations. Only Caucasian adults living in Nashville, Tennessee, USA were represented among the donors. Magnetic negative selection was used to enrich CD4+ T cells, after which naive cells were positively selected on CD45RA and the negative fraction became the memory subset. Blood was obtained by leukapheresis, after which PBMCs were separated by Ficoll-Histopaque density gradient centrifugation and cryopreserved in liquid nitrogen vapor phase. Purity and quantity of every magnetically sorted T cell population were checked by analytical flow cytometry. From each sorted fraction, genomic DNA was isolated and quantified by UV absorbance on a Nanodrop 2000c. The trim is 8 bases for V and 0 bases for J, with a gap of 10 bases between the germline ends. The CDR3 contains 13 residues, cysteine and phenylalanine counted. Only CDR3 DNA remains: 39 bases, in frame from the first base. CDR1 and CDR2 are read off the germline V gene as SNHLY and FYNNEI.

Using the deep immunoSEQ assay, multiplex PCR amplified TCR CDR3 regions from genomic DNA. Extracted genomic DNA from each cell subset was distributed evenly across all wells of several immunoSEQ 96-well plates, and each plate was treated as a replicate. For sorted subsets, roughly 200 ng genomic DNA, equal to 30,000 to 35,000 T cell genomes, was loaded into each replicate PCR. Purified libraries were measured with a Qubit 3.0 fluorometer, size-checked on a Bioanalyzer 2100, and measured again with the KAPA Library Quantification kit. Every immunoSEQ 96-well plate was sequenced on a separate single-read 150-cycle Illumina NextSeq 550 flow cell. In the source study's methods: Because the immunoSEQ output held only junctional sequences and lacked quality scores, the filtering could not match the filtering applied to full-length reads. To assign V/J genes and CDR3, sequences were annotated against IMGT germline references using PyIR, a Python wrapper for IgBLAST v1.9. Any read was removed if the V/J assignment was weak (E-value above 1e-6), the CDR3 was missing, or the read contained stop codons, out-of-frame junctions, or ambiguous translated residues. V3J clonotypes were defined as sequences sharing an identical inferred V gene, J gene, and CDR3 amino acid sequence. Percentage overlap between repertoires was computed as shared unique clonotypes divided by the size of the smaller repertoire. Richness of each repertoire was evaluated using RTK rarefaction, the Chao1 estimator, and Recon v2.1 estimates of unobserved clonotypes. Generation probabilities for all TCRbeta clonotypes obtained by the gDNA method from a handful of donors were computed using OLGA. TCRdb mirrors the immuneACCESS table, restricted to in-frame sequences. Some clones are absent from its copies; in checked studies, under half trace to an unresolved V gene, and the reason for the others is unknown. V, J and clone size are those of that table, while D and trimming were read from the DNA. The sample records millions of clones, over 85% of which are singletons. The ten largest clones represent 0.14% of the sample.

The rearranged segments are TRBV2 and TRBJ1-1; the D gene is perhaps TRBD1, from 5 matching bases. The sample comprised naive CD4+ T cells sorted from blood. The cell subset or site label on this specimen signifies: CD45RA+ positively selected. The TCR was taken from a man aged 18 to 29 in good health. The CDR3: CASLGLVNTEAFF. The nucleotide sequence is TGTGCCAGCCTGGGACTTGTGAACACTGAAGCTTTCTTT.